These T cell receptor beta chains were read from a single sample in a study of OX40 agonist ivuxolimab in advanced cancers. Here immunoSEQ multiplex PCR was the method, and the copy in TCRdb shows in-frame clones only, minus some. The data show under 55,000 clones, 86% seen once. The material sequenced was CD4+ or CD8+ T cells sorted from blood, taken in a trial of the OX40 agonist ivuxolimab. These receptors were collected from an adult with an advanced solid tumor such as melanoma, head and neck, liver or kidney cancer. Both conserved end residues are part of each CDR3. D genes are given only for firm matches. Size is stated for part of the rows, as once, few or many counts, or as a class when the clone is expanded.

d_gene: TRBD1; v_gene: TRBV9; abundance: NA; j_gene: TRBJ1-2; CDR3nt: TGTGCCAGCAGCGCGTCCAGGGGGAAGAACTATGGCTACACCTTC; CDR3aa: CASSASRGKNYGYTF
d_gene: NA; v_gene: TRBV12-1; abundance: once; j_gene: TRBJ1-4; CDR3nt: TGTGCCAGCCAAATACGTGAAAAACTGTTTTTT; CDR3aa: CASQIREKLFF
d_gene: NA; v_gene: TRBV10-3; abundance: NA; j_gene: TRBJ1-3; CDR3nt: TGTGCCATCACCGGGTTGGGAGGAAACACCATATATTTT; CDR3aa: CAITGLGGNTIYF
d_gene: NA; v_gene: TRBV7-3; abundance: NA; j_gene: TRBJ2-3; CDR3nt: TGTGCCAGCAGCCGAAGGGGGCGGGAAGATACGCAGTATTTT; CDR3aa: CASSRRGREDTQYF
d_gene: NA; v_gene: TRBV25-1; abundance: NA; j_gene: TRBJ1-1; CDR3nt: TGTGCCAGCAGTGAAGACAGGACGAACACTGAAGCTTTCTTT; CDR3aa: CASSEDRTNTEAFF
d_gene: NA; v_gene: TRBV5-4; abundance: NA; j_gene: TRBJ2-7; CDR3nt: TGTGCCAGCAGCTTGGGGGCGGGAACCTACGAGCAGTACTTC; CDR3aa: CASSLGAGTYEQYF
d_gene: NA; v_gene: TRBV18; abundance: NA; j_gene: TRBJ2-2; CDR3nt: TGTGCCAGCTCACCACCTGGGAACACCGGGGAGCTGTTTTTT; CDR3aa: CASSPPGNTGELFF
d_gene: NA; v_gene: TRBV14; abundance: NA; j_gene: TRBJ1-3; CDR3nt: TGTGCCAGTGGGTGGGGGGCGAGCTCTGGAAACACCATATATTTT; CDR3aa: CASGWGASSGNTIYF
d_gene: TRBD1; v_gene: TRBV11-3; abundance: once; j_gene: TRBJ2-1; CDR3nt: TGTGCCAGCAGCACCAGGGGGATTAACAATGAGCAGTTCTTC; CDR3aa: CASSTRGINNEQFF
d_gene: TRBD1; v_gene: TRBV5-1; abundance: NA; j_gene: TRBJ1-1; CDR3nt: TGCGCCAGCAGCTTTCCTTCAGGGGGTAACACTGAAGCTTTCTTT; CDR3aa: CASSFPSGGNTEAFF
d_gene: NA; v_gene: TRBV5-4; abundance: NA; j_gene: TRBJ2-3; CDR3nt: TGTGCCAGCAGCATCGAACCACTAGATACGCAGTATTTT; CDR3aa: CASSIEPLDTQYF
d_gene: NA; v_gene: TRBV7-3; abundance: NA; j_gene: TRBJ2-2; CDR3nt: TGTGCCAGCAGCCCCCAAGGCCCAGGGAACACCGGGGAGCTGTTTTTT; CDR3aa: CASSPQGPGNTGELFF
d_gene: NA; v_gene: TRBV27; abundance: once; j_gene: TRBJ2-7; CDR3nt: TGTGCCAGCAGCGACCCGGGCCAAACTTTCTACTTCTTC; CDR3aa: CASSDPGQTFYFF
d_gene: NA; v_gene: TRBV7-9; abundance: NA; j_gene: TRBJ1-6; CDR3nt: TGTGCCAGCAGCTTAGCACGAGATTCACCCCTCCACTTT; CDR3aa: CASSLARDSPLHF
d_gene: NA; v_gene: TRBV7-4; abundance: NA; j_gene: TRBJ1-5; CDR3nt: TGTGCCAGCACCAAACAGGGTTTAGCCCTCAATCAGCCCCAGCATTTT; CDR3aa: CASTKQGLALNQPQHF
d_gene: NA; v_gene: TRBV2; abundance: NA; j_gene: TRBJ1-1; CDR3nt: TGTGCCAGCAGTTTTTGGGGGCCCCAGAACACTGAAGCTTTCTTT; CDR3aa: CASSFWGPQNTEAFF
d_gene: TRBD1; v_gene: TRBV5-1; abundance: NA; j_gene: TRBJ2-5; CDR3nt: TGCGCCAGCAGCTGGGACAGGGTTGAGACCCAGTACTTC; CDR3aa: CASSWDRVETQYF
d_gene: NA; v_gene: TRBV9; abundance: NA; j_gene: TRBJ2-2; CDR3nt: TGTGCCAGCAGCCCTCAGCGAGGCAACTTTAACACCGGGGAGCTGTTTTTT; CDR3aa: CASSPQRGNFNTGELFF
d_gene: TRBD1; v_gene: TRBV11-3; abundance: NA; j_gene: TRBJ2-3; CDR3nt: TGTGCCAGCAGCACGGGACAGGGGGCATCCGTCCCGTATTTT; CDR3aa: CASSTGQGASVPYF
d_gene: NA; v_gene: TRBV9; abundance: NA; j_gene: TRBJ1-2; CDR3nt: TGTGCCAGCAGCGTAGAGGGATATAGTGGTGGCTACACCTTC; CDR3aa: CASSVEGYSGGYTF
d_gene: TRBD2; v_gene: TRBV7-9; abundance: NA; j_gene: TRBJ2-5; CDR3nt: TGTGCCAGCAGCTTAGGCCGGACTAGCACGGAGACCCAGTACTTC; CDR3aa: CASSLGRTSTETQYF
d_gene: NA; v_gene: TRBV19; abundance: once; j_gene: TRBJ2-3; CDR3nt: TGTGCCAGTAGCCAATGGGGGACTTTAGCTAGCCCAGATACGCAGTATTTT; CDR3aa: CASSQWGTLASPDTQYF
d_gene: NA; v_gene: TRBV19; abundance: NA; j_gene: TRBJ1-3; CDR3nt: TGTGCCAGTAGTAAACAGGGTCGGGCTGGAAACACCATATATTTT; CDR3aa: CASSKQGRAGNTIYF
d_gene: NA; v_gene: TRBV18; abundance: once; j_gene: TRBJ1-4; CDR3nt: TGTGCCAGCTCGCCCGCGTCCGGGACGGATAATGAAAAACTGTTTTTT; CDR3aa: CASSPASGTDNEKLFF
d_gene: NA; v_gene: TRBV18; abundance: NA; j_gene: TRBJ2-2; CDR3nt: TGTGCCAGCTCACCAATCATCCAGGGTGGAAACACCGGGGAGCTGTTTTTT; CDR3aa: CASSPIIQGGNTGELFF
d_gene: NA; v_gene: TRBV30; abundance: NA; j_gene: TRBJ2-3; CDR3nt: TGTGCCTGGAGTCATAGCACAGATACGCAGTATTTT; CDR3aa: CAWSHSTDTQYF
d_gene: TRBD2; v_gene: TRBV9; abundance: NA; j_gene: TRBJ2-4; CDR3nt: TGTGCCAGCAGCGCCGGGGGGGCCGACAAAAACATTCAGTACTTC; CDR3aa: CASSAGGADKNIQYF
d_gene: TRBD2; v_gene: TRBV5-1; abundance: NA; j_gene: TRBJ2-1; CDR3nt: TGCGCCAGCAGTCAGACCGGGACTAGCGGGGGGAACAATGAGCAGTTCTTC; CDR3aa: CASSQTGTSGGNNEQFF
d_gene: NA; v_gene: TRBV4-1; abundance: NA; j_gene: TRBJ2-7; CDR3nt: TGCGCCAGCAGCCAAGACGGGTTCGGGGGTTATAACGAGCAGTACTTC; CDR3aa: CASSQDGFGGYNEQYF
d_gene: TRBD1; v_gene: TRBV5-1; abundance: NA; j_gene: TRBJ2-2; CDR3nt: TGCGCCAGCAGCTTCTCCCGGGACAGGGGGCACGGGCAATTGGCCGGGGAGCTGTTTTTT; CDR3aa: CASSFSRDRGHGQLAGELFF
d_gene: NA; v_gene: TRBV7-2; abundance: NA; j_gene: TRBJ1-4; CDR3nt: TGTGCCAGCAGCTTAGTGCGGGGGGTTAATGAAAAACTGTTTTTT; CDR3aa: CASSLVRGVNEKLFF
d_gene: NA; v_gene: TRBV30; abundance: NA; j_gene: TRBJ2-7; CDR3nt: TGTGCCTGGAGTGAGGGTCTGGGCGGCTCCTACGAGCAGTACTTC; CDR3aa: CAWSEGLGGSYEQYF
d_gene: NA; v_gene: TRBV2; abundance: NA; j_gene: TRBJ1-1; CDR3nt: TGTGCCAGCAGTGAGCTAACAGGGTCGCCACTGAGTACTGAAGCTTTCTTT; CDR3aa: CASSELTGSPLSTEAFF
d_gene: NA; v_gene: TRBV6-6; abundance: once; j_gene: TRBJ2-5; CDR3nt: TGTGCCAGCAGTTACGCGGTAGAGACCCAGTACTTC; CDR3aa: CASSYAVETQYF
d_gene: NA; v_gene: TRBV7-8; abundance: NA; j_gene: TRBJ1-6; CDR3nt: TGTGCCAGCAGCTTACTCATCAATTCACCCCTCCACTTT; CDR3aa: CASSLLINSPLHF
d_gene: TRBD1; v_gene: TRBV19; abundance: NA; j_gene: TRBJ2-6; CDR3nt: TGTGCCAGTAGCACACAGGGGACCCTTTCTGGGGCCAACGTCCTGACTTTC; CDR3aa: CASSTQGTLSGANVLTF
d_gene: NA; v_gene: TRBV28; abundance: NA; j_gene: TRBJ1-1; CDR3nt: TGTGCCAGCAGGACAGGTACCACTGAAGCTTTCTTT; CDR3aa: CASRTGTTEAFF
d_gene: TRBD1; v_gene: TRBV7-8; abundance: NA; j_gene: TRBJ2-7; CDR3nt: TGTGCCAGCAGCTTACTGACAGGGCCGGCGTTTGTGCAGTACTTC; CDR3aa: CASSLLTGPAFVQYF
d_gene: NA; v_gene: TRBV5-4; abundance: NA; j_gene: TRBJ2-1; CDR3nt: TGTGCCAGCAGCATGGCAGGGGCCAATGAGCAGTTCTTC; CDR3aa: CASSMAGANEQFF
d_gene: TRBD2; v_gene: TRBV7-3; abundance: NA; j_gene: TRBJ2-1; CDR3nt: TGTGCCAGCAGCGCCAGCGGGGGGGCCGTCGGTGAGCAGTTCTTC; CDR3aa: CASSASGGAVGEQFF
d_gene: TRBD2; v_gene: TRBV27; abundance: NA; j_gene: TRBJ2-5; CDR3nt: TGTGCCAGCAGTCTCCGACTAGCGGGGTACCAAGAGACCCAGTACTTC; CDR3aa: CASSLRLAGYQETQYF
d_gene: TRBD1; v_gene: TRBV5-6; abundance: NA; j_gene: TRBJ2-7; CDR3nt: TGTGCCAGCAGTCGATTCATCGGGACAGTGGGGACCTACGAGCAGTACTTC; CDR3aa: CASSRFIGTVGTYEQYF
d_gene: TRBD1; v_gene: TRBV19; abundance: NA; j_gene: TRBJ2-6; CDR3nt: TGTGCCAGTAGTCGGGACAGCGCCTCTGGGGCCAACGTCCTGACTTTC; CDR3aa: CASSRDSASGANVLTF
d_gene: NA; v_gene: TRBV6-5; abundance: NA; j_gene: TRBJ1-5; CDR3nt: TGTGCCAGCAGTTACTCGGGGGCGGGTCAGCCCCAGCATTTT; CDR3aa: CASSYSGAGQPQHF
d_gene: TRBD1; v_gene: TRBV5-4; abundance: NA; j_gene: TRBJ1-4; CDR3nt: TGTGCCAGCAGCCAACAGGGGCCGAATGAAAAACTGTTTTTT; CDR3aa: CASSQQGPNEKLFF
d_gene: NA; v_gene: TRBV10-3; abundance: NA; j_gene: TRBJ1-2; CDR3nt: TGTGCCATCAGTAAACAGGGAGGGGAGGGCTACACCTTC; CDR3aa: CAISKQGGEGYTF
d_gene: NA; v_gene: TRBV5-1; abundance: NA; j_gene: TRBJ1-2; CDR3nt: TGCGCCAGCAGCTTCGCGGCAGACTCTAACTATGGCTACACCTTC; CDR3aa: CASSFAADSNYGYTF
d_gene: NA; v_gene: TRBV5-4; abundance: NA; j_gene: TRBJ1-2; CDR3nt: TGTGCCAGCAGCGCCGACAGGTGGGGCTACACCTTC; CDR3aa: CASSADRWGYTF
d_gene: NA; v_gene: TRBV21-1; abundance: NA; j_gene: TRBJ1-6; CDR3nt: TGTGCCAGCAGCAAGGGCAGGAAGGGGGATAATTCACCCCTCCACTTT; CDR3aa: CASSKGRKGDNSPLHF
d_gene: NA; v_gene: TRBV18; abundance: NA; j_gene: TRBJ2-1; CDR3nt: TGTGCCAGCTCACCACAGGATGGCAATGAGCAGTTCTTC; CDR3aa: CASSPQDGNEQFF
d_gene: TRBD1; v_gene: TRBV7-2; abundance: NA; j_gene: TRBJ2-2; CDR3nt: TGTGCCAGCAGCCGGATTGGGACAGGGGAGACCGGGGAGCTGTTTTTT; CDR3aa: CASSRIGTGETGELFF
d_gene: NA; v_gene: TRBV4-2; abundance: NA; j_gene: TRBJ2-1; CDR3nt: TGTGCCAGCAGCCAAGATGGTAGCGGCTCCTACAATGAGCAGTTCTTC; CDR3aa: CASSQDGSGSYNEQFF
d_gene: TRBD1; v_gene: TRBV27; abundance: NA; j_gene: TRBJ2-3; CDR3nt: TGTGCCAGTTGGACAGGGGTGACAGATACGCAGTATTTT; CDR3aa: CASWTGVTDTQYF
d_gene: TRBD1; v_gene: TRBV19; abundance: NA; j_gene: TRBJ2-7; CDR3nt: TGTGCCAGTAGTATGAAGAAGGGGGCATACGAGCAGTACTTC; CDR3aa: CASSMKKGAYEQYF
d_gene: NA; v_gene: TRBV28; abundance: NA; j_gene: TRBJ1-1; CDR3nt: TGTGCCAGCAGTCGGGGGAGGAACACTGAAGCTTTCTTT; CDR3aa: CASSRGRNTEAFF
d_gene: NA; v_gene: TRBV7-8; abundance: NA; j_gene: TRBJ2-7; CDR3nt: TGTGCCAGCAGCTTACTAGGACAGACATCCTACGAGCAGTACTTC; CDR3aa: CASSLLGQTSYEQYF
d_gene: NA; v_gene: TRBV7-2; abundance: NA; j_gene: TRBJ2-7; CDR3nt: TGTGCCAGCAGCTCCCCTTGGGGGCCTTCCTACGAGCAGTACTTC; CDR3aa: CASSSPWGPSYEQYF
d_gene: TRBD2; v_gene: TRBV4-1; abundance: NA; j_gene: TRBJ2-2; CDR3nt: TGCGCCAGCAGCACAATTAGCGGGGGCGCGGACACCGGGGAGCTGTTTTTT; CDR3aa: CASSTISGGADTGELFF
d_gene: NA; v_gene: TRBV10-3; abundance: once; j_gene: TRBJ1-2; CDR3nt: TGTGCCATCAGTGCTGACAGCACTAACTATGGCTACACCTTC; CDR3aa: CAISADSTNYGYTF